This TCR beta chain was captured by sequencing in a study of blood T cell repertoires in COVID-19. Ages ranged from roughly 18 to 100 years, with residence in fewer than 25 US areas. Participant reports of clinical history set cohort assignment. Cohort 3 donors were reported recovered after two negative PCRs, clearance, or symptom resolution. Sequencing was performed with immunoSEQ multiplex PCR; in TCRdb, only in-frame clones are kept and a portion is missing. This table has approximately 250,000 clones, roughly 86% appearing once. The receptor was derived from a woman between 25 and 40 years old who had recovered from COVID-19. Sequences were obtained from PBMCs or T cells enriched from blood (not recorded which).

CDR3 in DNA: TGTGCCAGCAGTAGCCTGACAGGGGACGGCTACACCTTC. It specifies CASSSLTGDGYTF. This chain connects TRBV6-2 or TRBV6-3 to TRBJ1-2, with TRBD1 identical over 8 bases. The CDR3 is 13 amino acids. Germline loops: CDR1 MNHEY, CDR2 SVGEGT. The junction had 7 bases not matched to a gene; V was cut back by 5 bases and J by 8 bases.